The 30 T cell receptor beta chains below come from one sample, sequenced in a study of blood T cell repertoires in COVID-19. Method: immunoSEQ multiplex PCR; TCRdb's copy keeps in-frame clones and lacks some. Found here are roughly 290,000 clones, roughly 90% of them singletons; the top ten hold 1.5% to 2%. The sample consisted of PBMCs or T cells enriched from blood (not recorded which). These receptors all come from a woman in her thirties or forties who had recovered from COVID-19.

The table lists this clone with a count of one. V usage is TRBV7-6 and J usage is TRBJ1-2, with 7 bases lining up with TRBD1. CDR1 SGHVS and CDR2 FNYEAQ come from the germline V gene. The CDR3 is made up of 16 amino acids. Unmatched junction bases numbered 11, after V lost 2 bases and J lost 5 bases. This chain's CDR3 is CASSLTPTGRLYGYTF. DNA for the CDR3: TGTGCCAGCAGCTTAACCCCGACAGGGCGACTATATGGCTACACCTTC.

This sequence joins TRBV7-9 and TRBJ2-1; D remains unclear. The CDR3 length is 13 residues. The germline CDR1 and CDR2 sequences are SEHNR and FQNEAQ (reference sequence). The ends were cut back, 4 bases at V and 8 bases at J, with 12 bases in the middle. CDR3: CASSSIRRYEQFF. CDR3 bases: TGTGCCAGCAGCTCCATAAGGCGGTATGAGCAGTTCTTC.

The gene calls are TRBV29-1 and TRBJ1-3, with D unresolved. Germline values: CDR1 SQVTM, CDR2 ANQGSEA. The V end lost 6 bases, the J end lost 4 bases, and 16 bases lay between the germline ends. The CDR3 totals 14 residues. The CDR3 DNA is TGCAGCGTCCACGGCTTCGCCGGGGGAAACACCATATATTTT. It specifies CSVHGFAGGNTIYF. Full variable domain (missing parts from reference TRBV29-1 and TRBJ1-3): SAVISQKPSRDICQRGTSLTIQCQVDSQVTMMFWYRQQPGQSLTLIATANQGSEATYESGFVIDKFPISRPNLTFSTLTVSNMSPEDSSIYLCSVHGFAGGNTIYFGEGSWLTVV.

The V call is TRBV5-4, the J call TRBJ2-1; 8 positions match TRBD1. The CDR3 is 15 residues long. V dropped 3 bases and J dropped 1; count of bases not matched to a gene: 3. CDR1 is SGHNT, CDR2 YYREEE, per germline (reference sequence). For the CDR3, the DNA is TGTGCCAGCAGCTCGACAGGGGTTTCCTACAATGAGCAGTTCTTC. Translation: CASSSTGVSYNEQFF.

The rearrangement links TRBV6-5 to TRBJ2-3, with D perhaps matching TRBD1 (5 bases). Germline V lookup: CDR1 MNHEY, CDR2 SVGAGI. The CDR3 extends over 14 amino acids. Trimming stripped 6 bases from V and 0 bases from J, with 10 bases between. CDR3 sequence reads: CASRVDSSTDTQYF. CDR3 DNA: TGTGCCAGCAGGGTCGACAGTAGCACAGATACGCAGTATTTT.

This chain connects TRBV9 to TRBJ2-5; 8 bases fit TRBD1. CDR3 length: 16 amino acids. From germline, CDR1 is SGDLS and CDR2 YYNGEE. V gave up 3 bases and J gave up 4 bases; unmatched junction bases: 11. This chain's CDR3 is CASSGRGTGGGETQYF. In nucleotides, the CDR3 is TGTGCCAGCAGCGGGCGCGGAACAGGGGGTGGAGAGACCCAGTACTTC.

The rearrangement uses TRBV15 and TRBJ1-6, with D hard to call. V lost 0 bases, J lost 8 bases, and 11 bases lay in between. CDR1 and CDR2 (germline): LNHNV, YYDKDF (reference sequence). CDR3 length: 15 residues. The CDR3 here is CATSREYGLYSPLHF. DNA of the CDR3: TGTGCCACCAGCAGAGAATACGGGTTGTATTCACCCCTCCACTTT.

This rearrangement joins TRBV2 to TRBJ1-2; D unresolved. This CDR3 is built from 16 residues. Trimming removed 2 bases at V and 4 bases at J, with 17 bases between. Germline V gene lookup returns CDR1 SNHLY and CDR2 FYNNEI. CDR3 sequence: CASSERIGEGGYGYTF. CDR3 nucleotides: TGTGCCAGCAGTGAAAGAATCGGCGAGGGTGGCTATGGCTACACCTTC.

V usage is TRBV4-2 and J usage is TRBJ1-3; unclear D gene. CDR3 length equals 12 residues. Trimming left V 7 bases short and J 4 bases short, with 8 bases between. The V gene's germline CDR1 is LGHNA and CDR2 YNFKEQ. For the CDR3, the DNA is TGTGCCAGCACGCAGTCAGGAAACACCATATATTTT. Protein product: CASTQSGNTIYF.

The J gene is TRBJ2-3, the V gene TRBV6-5, with TRBD2 as a possible D gene (5 bases). Germline-derived CDR1 and CDR2 are MNHEY and SVGAGI. The ends were cut back, 6 bases at V and 4 bases at J, with 14 bases in the middle. This CDR3 is 14 amino acids long. CDR3 nucleotide sequence: TGTGCCAGCAGCCGAAAGCGGACTCCAGATACGCAGTATTTT. It translates to CASSRKRTPDTQYF.

As for this clone: Additional DNA sequences in this sample encode the identical CDR3. This chain's CDR3 is CASSRGQGGGQPQHF. The CDR3, as DNA: TGTGCCAGCAGCCGAGGACAGGGGGGCGGTCAGCCCCAGCATTTT. The chain carries TRBV3-1 (or the pseudogene TRBV3-2) and TRBJ1-5; 10 nucleotides match TRBD1. J gave up 6 bases and V 4 bases, and 6 bases lay outside the gene matches. This CDR3 region has 15 residues. The germline V gene encodes CDR1 LGHDT and CDR2 YNNKEL (reference sequence).

This chain connects TRBV6-1 to TRBJ1-2, with 11 bases lining up with TRBD1. V lost 0 bases to trimming and J lost 8 bases; unmatched junction nucleotides: 14. From germline, CDR1 is MNHNS and CDR2 SASEGT. CDR3 length: 18 amino acids. The CDR3 DNA reads TGTGCCAGCAGTGAAGCTACGGGACAGGGGGTCCCCTTGGGCGGCTACACCTTC. As protein: CASSEATGQGVPLGGYTF.

The chain recombines TRBV7-9 with TRBJ1-2, with a possible D match to TRBD1 (6 bases). Germline V lookup: CDR1 SEHNR, CDR2 FQNEAQ (reference sequence). CDR3 length: 17 amino acids. V shed 1 base and J shed 5 bases, with 20 bases lying between them. As DNA, the CDR3 is TGTGCCAGCAGCTTAGAGCGTCTCCAGGGGTTTAGGTATGGCTACACCTTC. Its protein is CASSLERLQGFRYGYTF.

V gene TRBV18 combines with J gene TRBJ1-2; D may be TRBD1 (6 bases). CDR1 and CDR2 (germline): KGHSH, LQKENI. CDR3 length: 14 amino acids. V was clipped by 3 bases and J by 7 bases, with 15 bases between them. The CDR3 region has the DNA TGTGCCAGCTCACCTGAAGGGGGAATGGGTGGCTACACCTTC. This encodes CASSPEGGMGGYTF.

This chain joins TRBV2 and TRBJ2-3; tentatively, D is TRBD1 (6 bases). The CDR3 is made up of 14 amino acids. V was trimmed by 8 bases and J by 0 bases, leaving 12 bases between them. CDR1 SNHLY and CDR2 FYNNEI come from the germline V gene. The CDR3 DNA sequence: TGTGCCAGCCGACAGGTTCATAGCACAGATACGCAGTATTTT. This translates into CASRQVHSTDTQYF. The full variable domain, in which reference TRBV2 and TRBJ2-3 provide the parts outside the CDR3, is EPEVTQTPSHQVTQMGQEVILRCVPISNHLYFYWYRQILGQKVEFLVSFYNNEISEKSEIFDDQFSVERPDGSNFTLKIRSTKLEDSAMYFCASRQVHSTDTQYFGPGTRLTVL.

This chain connects TRBV2 to TRBJ1-2; no firm D call. The V and J ends lost 6 bases and 8 bases respectively, with 31 bases between them. The germline gives CDR1 SNHLY, CDR2 FYNNEI. This CDR3 has 18 amino acids. DNA for the CDR3: TGTGCCAGCAGCCGACGGGAAGCCGGGAGTCCTTCGGAGAGAGGCTACACCTTC. Protein sequence: CASSRREAGSPSERGYTF.

There are many counts of this clone. The chain links TRBV7-9 to TRBJ1-3; TRBD1 aligns across 11 bases. The V gene's germline CDR1 is SEHNR and CDR2 FQNEAQ (reference sequence). The V segment lost 0 bases and the J segment 0 bases; nucleotides outside the gene matches: 7. The CDR3 has 19 residues. In DNA, the CDR3 is TGTGCCAGCAGCTTAGCGTGGGGGACAGGGGGTCACTCTGGAAACACCATATATTTT. This codes for CASSLAWGTGGHSGNTIYF. The full variable domain, its missing parts supplied by reference TRBV7-9 and TRBJ1-3, is DTGVSQNPRHKITKRGQNVTFRCDPISEHNRLYWYRQTLGQGPEFLTYFQNEAQLEKSRLLSDRFSAERPKGSFSTLEIQRTEQGDSAMYLCASSLAWGTGGHSGNTIYFGEGSWLTVV.

The chain links TRBV7-2 to TRBJ1-5; D remains unclear. The germline CDR1 and CDR2 sequences are SGHTA and FQGNSA. The V and J ends lost 1 base and 8 bases respectively, with 12 bases between them. CDR3 size: 14 residues. CDR3 amino acids: CASSLVGIGEPQHF. In DNA form, the CDR3 reads TGTGCCAGCAGCTTAGTCGGCATCGGAGAGCCCCAGCATTTT.

Details on this clone: Germline and junction disagree at one end, which may indicate a read error. This sequence joins TRBV7-7 and TRBJ2-2; D is unclear. Per germline, CDR1 SSHAT and CDR2 FNYEAQ (reference sequence). This CDR3 comprises 14 residues. The CDR3 DNA is TGTGCTAGCAGCTTAGTACAGAACACCGGGGAGCTGTTTTTT. Its translation is CASSLVQNTGELFF.

This chain uses TRBV2 with TRBJ2-3; 9 bases map to TRBD2. In germline, CDR1 is SNHLY, CDR2 FYNNEI. This CDR3 is 15 amino acids long. V gave up 5 bases and J gave up 2 bases; unmatched junction bases: 5. The chain's CDR3 is CASSQLAGVTDTQYF. Here the CDR3 DNA reads TGTGCCAGCAGTCAATTAGCGGGAGTCACAGATACGCAGTATTTT.

V usage is TRBV7-8 and J usage is TRBJ1-5, with a possible D match to TRBD1 (6 bases). This CDR3 contains 14 residues. Germline loops: CDR1 SGHVS, CDR2 FQNEAQ. Trimming removed 3 bases at V and 5 bases at J, with 11 bases between. This CDR3 is CASSFWTEDQPQHF. CDR3 coding DNA: TGTGCCAGCAGCTTTTGGACAGAAGATCAGCCCCAGCATTTT.

The chain employs TRBV2 and TRBJ1-5, with 7 positions matching TRBD1. Germline trimming cut 6 bases from V and 3 bases from J; bases unmatched to any gene: 5. The CDR3 extends over 14 amino acids. Germline V gives CDR1 SNHLY, CDR2 FYNNEI. CDR3 nucleotide sequence: TGTGCCAGCAGGGGGACAGCCCCCAATCAGCCCCAGCATTTT. Residues: CASRGTAPNQPQHF. The variable domain in full, with the rest retrieved from reference TRBV2 and TRBJ1-5, is EPEVTQTPSHQVTQMGQEVILRCVPISNHLYFYWYRQILGQKVEFLVSFYNNEISEKSEIFDDQFSVERPDGSNFTLKIRSTKLEDSAMYFCASRGTAPNQPQHFGDGTRLSIL.

The chain links TRBV2 to TRBJ2-7, with D unclear. The CDR3 has 15 residues. V was shortened by 2 bases and J by 3 bases, with 14 bases between the two germline ends. Germline-derived CDR1 and CDR2 are SNHLY and FYNNEI. CDR3 DNA sequence: TGTGCCAGCAGTGAAAAGAGACCGGGTGTCTACGAGCAGTACTTC. Its protein is CASSEKRPGVYEQYF.

The chain joins TRBV6-1 to TRBJ1-1; 7 nucleotides line up with TRBD1. The V gene end was trimmed by 0 bases and the J gene end by 5 bases; junction bases not matched to a gene: 3. Looked up from germline, CDR1 is MNHNS and CDR2 is SASEGT. CDR3 length equals 14 residues. CDR3 sequence: CASSEARGMTEAFF. The CDR3, as DNA: TGTGCCAGCAGTGAAGCCAGGGGGATGACTGAAGCTTTCTTT.

The chain joins TRBV19 to TRBJ1-1; a possible D gene is TRBD1 (5 bases). Trimming shortened V by 6 bases and J by 3 bases, and 14 bases separated the two germline ends. The CDR3 loop spans 14 amino acids. From germline, CDR1 is LNHDA and CDR2 SQIVND (reference sequence). The CDR3 is CASRLRGGDTEAFF. For the CDR3, the DNA is TGTGCCAGTAGACTACGCGGGGGGGACACTGAAGCTTTCTTT.

V is TRBV5-1 and J is TRBJ1-1, with 7 positions matching TRBD1. Germline V CDR1 and CDR2: SGHRS, YFSETQ. CDR3 length: 14 amino acids. V shed 2 bases and J 4 bases; nucleotides not matched to a gene: 5. The CDR3 DNA sequence: TGCGCCAGCAGCTTCTCTGGACAGGTCACTGAAGCTTTCTTT. Protein: CASSFSGQVTEAFF. Using reference TRBV5-1 and TRBJ1-1 for the parts outside the CDR3, the full variable domain is KAGVTQTPRYLIKTRGQQVTLSCSPISGHRSVSWYQQTPGQGLQFLFEYFSETQRNKGNFPGRFSGRQFSNSRSEMNVSTLELGDSALYLCASSFSGQVTEAFFGQGTRLTVV.

The chain joins TRBV5-1 to TRBJ1-5, with D perhaps matching TRBD1 (5 bases). The CDR3 sequence is 13 residues long. Germline CDR1 and CDR2: SGHRS and YFSETQ. Trimming took 0 bases from V and 6 from J, leaving 7 bases between them. The CDR3 sequence: CASSLGTGQPQHF. The CDR3 DNA sequence: TGCGCCAGCAGCTTGGGAACAGGTCAGCCCCAGCATTTT.

This clone turned up a few times. This chain links TRBV5-1 with TRBJ2-1; weak D call: TRBD1 (5 bases). Per the germline V gene, CDR1 is SGHRS and CDR2 is YFSETQ. V was trimmed by 3 bases and J by 7 bases, leaving 11 bases between them. The CDR3 length is 13 residues. The CDR3 loop reads CASSSLYRNEQFF. CDR3 DNA sequence: TGCGCCAGCAGCTCGTTATACAGGAATGAGCAGTTCTTC.

This rearrangement joins TRBV9 to TRBJ2-3; TRBD2 agrees at 7 bases. V lost 3 bases and J lost 0; bases outside the gene matches: 13. The CDR3 loop spans 18 amino acids. The V gene's germline CDR1 is SGDLS and CDR2 YYNGEE. DNA of the CDR3: TGTGCCAGCAGCGCTCCTAGCGGAGCGGATACTAGCACAGATACGCAGTATTTT. Translation: CASSAPSGADTSTDTQYF.

The V and J genes are TRBV12-5 and TRBJ2-3; 11 bases agree with TRBD2. The CDR3 sequence is 15 residues long. The V gene's germline CDR1 is LGHNT and CDR2 FRNRAP. V lost 6 bases, J lost 1 base, and 3 bases stayed unmatched. The CDR3 bases are TGTGCTAGTGGCCCGGGACTAGCGGGCACAGATACGCAGTATTTT. Its translation: CASGPGLAGTDTQYF.